This TCR beta chain was observed in a study of patients and donors after allogeneic stem cell transplantation (dated by TCRdb to between 2020 and 2021). Libraries were constructed by RT-PCR. The sequencing machine was a NextSeq 550. The public sequencing data were trimmed at Q25 with fastp and processed into clonotypes with MiXCR by TCRdb, which kept only in-frame beta chains. Each record represents a unique CDR3 protein, reported with the most common genes and DNA among its rows. The table for this sample lists approximately 200,000 distinct CDR3 sequences; 13% to 15% of them were counted only once. Clones ranked in the top ten supply 11% of the sample. Regarding this clonotype: Its cognate antigen has yet to be identified. There are no base qualities to consult, and no much larger clone falls within one base.

The CDR3 spans 15 residues, from the cysteine through the phenylalanine. Solely the CDR3 DNA is kept, with 45 bases framed from the first base. CDR1 SQVTM and CDR2 ANQGSEA were looked up in the germline V gene. From V the trimming removes 4 bases and from J it removes 5 bases, while the gene matches leave 13 bases of the junction unaccounted for. This receptor was obtained from a human donor who was either an allogeneic HSCT recipient or a stem cell or donor lymphocyte infusion donor (not recorded which). It is not recorded whose cells these are; they may come from a transplant donor. The rearrangement joined TRBV29-1 to TRBJ1-1; TRBD1 agrees with 7 junctional bases. The sequenced sample consisted of blood, either unsorted or a sorted T cell fraction (not recorded which). DNA sequence: TGCAGCGTTGCCTATCGAACAGGGGCAGGGACTGAAGCTTTCTTT. It is translated as CSVAYRTGAGTEAFF.